This T cell receptor (beta chain) was documented in a study of molecular identifiers for immune sequencing clone quantification. About the study: Four of five RNA aliquots from approximately 22,000 or 94,000 naive CD8 T cells were sequenced.

Germline CDR1 MNHEY, CDR2 SMNVEV (reference sequence). V was cut by 2 bases and J by 3 bases, with 11 bases left in between. The CDR3 runs 14 residues. Broader study findings: Researchers reportedly could pick up spiked Jurkat TCR RNA from one cell mixed into one million naive cells.

TCRdb recomputed calls from the PCR reads with MiXCR, one row per CDR3 protein. The sample contains 400,000 to 600,000 distinct CDR3 sequences, around 23% of which appear only once. As to this clonotype: No antigen is known for it.

Sequencing was performed on naive CD8+ T cells from blood, with Jurkat cell RNA spiked in. The subset is: FACS-sorted CD8+CD4-CCR7+CD45RA+ naive T cells. This clonotype originated in a human donor in good health. Some libraries in this study had Jurkat cell RNA spiked in. V gene TRBV27 combines with J gene TRBJ2-7; D perhaps matches TRBD2 (5 bases). In DNA, the CDR3 is TGTGCCAGCAGTTTAGGGCCGGGGTACTACGAGCAGTACTTC. Translating it yields CASSLGPGYYEQYF.